This T cell receptor beta chain was sequenced for a study of OX40 agonist ivuxolimab in advanced cancers. Overall study context: Partial responses, seen in three patients, involved one hepatocellular carcinoma and two cutaneous melanomas.

Assay: immunoSEQ multiplex PCR; the TCRdb copy retains only in-frame clones and omits some. Altogether just under 95,000 clones are present, around 87% being singletons, with the ten largest covering under 0.35%. V was pared by 6 bases and J by 4 bases, with 13 bases between. The germline gives CDR1 MNHEY, CDR2 SVGAGI. The CDR3 contains 14 residues. This TCR came from an adult with an advanced solid tumor such as melanoma, head and neck, liver or kidney cancer. The rearrangement uses TRBV6-5 and TRBJ2-1, with D perhaps matching TRBD2 (7 bases). The sequenced sample was CD4+ or CD8+ T cells sorted from blood, obtained in a trial of the OX40 agonist ivuxolimab. The CDR3, as DNA: TGTGCCAGCAGGGGGGCGGGGGAGTACAATGAGCAGTTCTTC. The encoded protein is CASRGAGEYNEQFF.